Detailed here is one TCR beta chain. Source study methods: Estimation of nucleated cell counts was performed using reference gene primer amplification. Sequencing was performed with immunoSEQ multiplex PCR; in TCRdb, only in-frame clones are kept and a portion is missing. That table gives V, J and clone size, and the DNA gave D and trimming. The sample holds fewer than 200,000 clones, 60% to 80% seen once. CDR3 length: 15 residues. V shed 6 bases and J shed 2 bases, with 14 bases lying between them. Germline V gives CDR1 MNHEY, CDR2 SVGAGI. This specimen belongs to a study of blood T cell repertoires in COVID-19. Looking at the study overall: In each case, the material was cDNA or gDNA derived from T cells, B-cell-depleted T cells, or PBMCs.

The source is a woman aged 70-85 years with acute or convalescent COVID-19. The gene calls are TRBV6-5 and TRBJ1-5, with TRBD1 as a possible D gene (6 bases). Sequencing input: peripheral blood. CDR3 protein: CASSRGGGGNQPQHF. The CDR3 DNA sequence: TGTGCCAGCAGCCGTGGCGGGGGCGGCAATCAGCCCCAGCATTTT.